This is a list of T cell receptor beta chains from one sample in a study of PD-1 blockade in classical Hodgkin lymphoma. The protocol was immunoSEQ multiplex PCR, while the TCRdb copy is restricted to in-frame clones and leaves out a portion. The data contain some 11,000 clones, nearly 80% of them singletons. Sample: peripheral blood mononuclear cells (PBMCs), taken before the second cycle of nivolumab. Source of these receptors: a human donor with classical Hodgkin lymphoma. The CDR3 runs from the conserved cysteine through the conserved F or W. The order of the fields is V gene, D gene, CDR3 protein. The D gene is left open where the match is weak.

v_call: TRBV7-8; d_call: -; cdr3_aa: CASSPPPATNEKLFF
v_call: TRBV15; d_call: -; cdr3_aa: CATSSDSWRSGGELFF
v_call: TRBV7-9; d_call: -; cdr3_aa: CASSFLQGWDTEAFF
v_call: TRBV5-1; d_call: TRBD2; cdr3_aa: CASSSLAGEQDTQYF
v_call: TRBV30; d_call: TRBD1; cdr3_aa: CAEERDRGLYGYTF
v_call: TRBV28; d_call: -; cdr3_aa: CASSLGGSTDTQYF
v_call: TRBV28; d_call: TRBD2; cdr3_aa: CASSSLGTSGTRGQETQYF
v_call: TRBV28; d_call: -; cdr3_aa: CASSFAVHEQFF
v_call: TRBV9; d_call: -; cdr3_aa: CASSGDGYEQYF
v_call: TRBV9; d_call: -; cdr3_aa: CASSARSGQAYNEQFF
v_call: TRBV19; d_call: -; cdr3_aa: CASSIVQGHSYEQYF
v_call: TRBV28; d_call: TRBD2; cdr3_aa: CASGGTSGRAGNEQFF
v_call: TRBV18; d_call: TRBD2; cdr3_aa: CASSPRLAGDGWDEQFF
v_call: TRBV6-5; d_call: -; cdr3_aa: CASSYSGGNYGYTF
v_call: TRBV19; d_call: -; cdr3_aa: CATGTTGKTGELFF
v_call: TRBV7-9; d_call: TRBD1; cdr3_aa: CASSSGQGRIRSTEAFF
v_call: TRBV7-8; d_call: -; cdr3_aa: CASSFHLAYNEQFF
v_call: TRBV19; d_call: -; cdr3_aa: CASSIQGRTNYGYTF
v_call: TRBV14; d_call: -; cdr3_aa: CASSQVGVGEQFF
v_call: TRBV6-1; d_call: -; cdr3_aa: CASRSSNQPQHF
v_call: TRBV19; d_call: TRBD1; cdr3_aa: CASSPRTGGFNEKLFF
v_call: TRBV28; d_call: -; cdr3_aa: CASREGTIYEQYF
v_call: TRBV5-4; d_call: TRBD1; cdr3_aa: CASSFGQGGQPQHF
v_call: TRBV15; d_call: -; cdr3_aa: CATSRGWGYNEQFF
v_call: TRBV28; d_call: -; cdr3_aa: CASSSRVYEQYF
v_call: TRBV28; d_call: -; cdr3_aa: CASSLMSAAGYGYTF
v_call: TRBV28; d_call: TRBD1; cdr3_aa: CASSVDRGRGGYTF
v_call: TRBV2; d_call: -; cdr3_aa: CASRVGTHEQYF
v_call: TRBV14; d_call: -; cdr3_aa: CATGGYSGANVLTF
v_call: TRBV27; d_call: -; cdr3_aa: CASSLSRGNEQYF
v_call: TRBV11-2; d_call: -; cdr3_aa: CASSLFSNQPQHF
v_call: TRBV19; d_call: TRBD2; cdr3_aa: CASSRSGMSYEQYF
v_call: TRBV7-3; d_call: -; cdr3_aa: CASSLRLGSQETQYF
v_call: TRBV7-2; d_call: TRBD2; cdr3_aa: CASSGGLAGPVANTGELFF
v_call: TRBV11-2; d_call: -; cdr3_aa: CASSVIDGFYEQYF
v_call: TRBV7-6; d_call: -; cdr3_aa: CASSPGIGASTDTQYF
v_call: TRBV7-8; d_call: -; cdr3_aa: CASSFPPSYEQYF
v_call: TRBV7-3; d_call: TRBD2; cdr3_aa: CASSSKTSNWNEQFF
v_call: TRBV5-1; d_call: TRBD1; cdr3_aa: CASSGSGTGEGYTF
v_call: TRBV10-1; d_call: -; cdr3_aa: CASSEELGAQETQYF
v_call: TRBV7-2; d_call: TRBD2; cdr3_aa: CASSLAASGSINEQYF
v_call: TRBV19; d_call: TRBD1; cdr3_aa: CASRDRMNTEAFF
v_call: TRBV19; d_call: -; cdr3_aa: CASSMLPGWGDQPQHF
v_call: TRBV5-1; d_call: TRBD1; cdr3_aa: CASSLATGGGEETQYF
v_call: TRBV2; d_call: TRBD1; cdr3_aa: CASKGDRPQRETQYF
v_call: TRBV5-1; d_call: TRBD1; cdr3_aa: CASSKGQEGAGELFF
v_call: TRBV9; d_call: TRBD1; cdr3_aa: CASSVESRGPNTEAFF
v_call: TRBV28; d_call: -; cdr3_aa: CASSLPGTVINYGYTF
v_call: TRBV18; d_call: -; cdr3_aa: CASSPDQANYGYTF
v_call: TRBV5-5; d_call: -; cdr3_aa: CASSESGDQPQHF
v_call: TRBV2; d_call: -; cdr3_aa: CASLRAGSYEQYF
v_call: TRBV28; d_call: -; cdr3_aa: CASSPRSRGGQTQYF
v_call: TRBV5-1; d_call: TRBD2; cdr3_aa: CASSSIAGGGETQYF
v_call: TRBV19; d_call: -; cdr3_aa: CASRDRDRAENTEAFF
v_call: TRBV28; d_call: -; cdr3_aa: CASSPGGTPAGTF
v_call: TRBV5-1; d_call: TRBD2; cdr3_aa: CASSEGLAGGHGELFF
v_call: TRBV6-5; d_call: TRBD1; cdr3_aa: CASSYDRESYEQYF
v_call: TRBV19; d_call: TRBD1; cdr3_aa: CASSDRGLSGANVLTF
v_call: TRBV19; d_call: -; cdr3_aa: CASSTWTREAFF
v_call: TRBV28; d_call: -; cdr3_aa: CASSLEQYGYTF